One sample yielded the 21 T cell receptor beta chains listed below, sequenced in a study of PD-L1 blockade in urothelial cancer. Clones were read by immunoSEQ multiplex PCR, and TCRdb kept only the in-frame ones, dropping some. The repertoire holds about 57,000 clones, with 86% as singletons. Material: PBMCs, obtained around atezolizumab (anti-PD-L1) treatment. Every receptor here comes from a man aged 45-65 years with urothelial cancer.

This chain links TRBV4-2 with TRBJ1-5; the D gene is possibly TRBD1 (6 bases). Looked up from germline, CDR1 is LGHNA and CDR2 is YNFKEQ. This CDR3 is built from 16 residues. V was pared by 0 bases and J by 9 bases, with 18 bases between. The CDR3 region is CASSQDSGQPVRPQHF. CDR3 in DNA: TGTGCCAGCAGCCAAGATTCCGGACAGCCTGTTCGGCCCCAGCATTTT.

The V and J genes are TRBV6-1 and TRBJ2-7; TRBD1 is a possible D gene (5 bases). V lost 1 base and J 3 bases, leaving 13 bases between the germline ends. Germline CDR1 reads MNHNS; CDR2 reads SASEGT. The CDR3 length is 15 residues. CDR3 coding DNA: TGTGCCAGCAGTGAAGGCGTAGGGGCCCACTACGAGCAGTACTTC. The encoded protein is CASSEGVGAHYEQYF.

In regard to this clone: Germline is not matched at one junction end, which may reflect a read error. The CDR3 sequence: CASSFRQPQETQYF. The CDR3 nucleotides are TGTGCTAGCAGCTTTAGACAGCCCCAAGAGACCCAGTACTTC. V usage is TRBV7-7 and J usage is TRBJ2-5; D is possibly TRBD1 (5 bases). The length of the CDR3 is 14 residues. Looked up from germline, CDR1 is SSHAT and CDR2 is FNYEAQ (reference sequence).

In nucleotides, the CDR3 is TGTGCCAGCAGCTTAGGGGGCCGTGGCTACACCTTC. Translation gives CASSLGGRGYTF. The rearrangement links TRBV7-8 to TRBJ1-2; perhaps TRBD1 as D (5 bases). CDR1 is SGHVS, CDR2 FQNEAQ, per germline. V lost 1 base and J 7 bases, leaving 7 bases between the germline ends. This CDR3 has 12 residues.

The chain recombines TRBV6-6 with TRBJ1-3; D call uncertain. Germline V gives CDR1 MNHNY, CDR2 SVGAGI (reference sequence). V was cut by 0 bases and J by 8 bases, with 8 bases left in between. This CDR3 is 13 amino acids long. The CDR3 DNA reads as TGTGCCAGCAGTTACTCCCTGAGGGACACCATATATTTT. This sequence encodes CASSYSLRDTIYF.

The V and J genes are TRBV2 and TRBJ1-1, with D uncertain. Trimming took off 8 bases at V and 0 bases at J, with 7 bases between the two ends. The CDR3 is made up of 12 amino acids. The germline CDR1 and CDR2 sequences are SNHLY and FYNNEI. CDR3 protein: CASSFVNTEAFF. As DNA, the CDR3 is TGTGCCAGCTCTTTTGTGAACACTGAAGCTTTCTTT.

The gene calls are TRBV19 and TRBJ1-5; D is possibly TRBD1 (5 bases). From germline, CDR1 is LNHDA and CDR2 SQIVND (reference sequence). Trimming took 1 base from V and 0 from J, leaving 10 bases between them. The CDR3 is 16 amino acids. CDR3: CASSIGQPHSNQPQHF. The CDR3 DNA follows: TGTGCCAGTAGTATAGGACAGCCTCATAGCAATCAGCCCCAGCATTTT.

The CDR3 bases are TGCGCCAGCAGTGACCCTGGACTGTACAATGAGCAGTTCTTC. Translated: CASSDPGLYNEQFF. The rearrangement uses TRBV10-2 and TRBJ2-1; a possible D gene is TRBD2 (5 bases). The CDR3 is 14 residues long. Germline loops: CDR1 WSHSY, CDR2 SAAADI. Trimming cost V 3 bases and J 4 bases, with 10 bases left between them.

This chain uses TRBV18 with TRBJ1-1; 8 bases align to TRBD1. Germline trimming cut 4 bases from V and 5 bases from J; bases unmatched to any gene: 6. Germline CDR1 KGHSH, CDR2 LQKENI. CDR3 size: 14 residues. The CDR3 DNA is TGTGCCAGCTCACTCGGACAGGGAGGGACTGAAGCTTTCTTT. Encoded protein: CASSLGQGGTEAFF.

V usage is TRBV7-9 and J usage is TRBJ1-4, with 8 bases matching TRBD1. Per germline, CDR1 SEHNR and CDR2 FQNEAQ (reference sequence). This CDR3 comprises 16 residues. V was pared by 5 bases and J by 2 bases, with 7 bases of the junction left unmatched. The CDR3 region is CASSEGQGGTNEKLFF. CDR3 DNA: TGTGCCAGCAGCGAAGGACAGGGAGGGACTAATGAAAAACTGTTTTTT.

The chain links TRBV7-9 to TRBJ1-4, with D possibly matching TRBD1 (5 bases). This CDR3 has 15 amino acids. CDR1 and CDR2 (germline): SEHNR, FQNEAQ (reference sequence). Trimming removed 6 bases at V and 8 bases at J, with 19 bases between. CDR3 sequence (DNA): TGTGCCAGCAGGAACAAATGGGGAGGGGACGAAAAACTGTTTTTT. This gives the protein CASRNKWGGDEKLFF.

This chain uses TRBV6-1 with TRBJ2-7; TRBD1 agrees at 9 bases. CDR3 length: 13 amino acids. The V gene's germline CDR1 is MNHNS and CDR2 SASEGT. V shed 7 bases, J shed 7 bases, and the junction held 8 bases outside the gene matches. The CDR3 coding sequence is TGTGCCAGCACCGAAACAGGGGGCAATGAGCAGTACTTC. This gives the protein CASTETGGNEQYF.

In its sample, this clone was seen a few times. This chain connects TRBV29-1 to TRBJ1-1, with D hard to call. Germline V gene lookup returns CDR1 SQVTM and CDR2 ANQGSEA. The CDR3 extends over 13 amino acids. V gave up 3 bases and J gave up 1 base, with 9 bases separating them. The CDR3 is CSVESGKNTEAFF. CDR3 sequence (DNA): TGCAGCGTTGAGTCCGGGAAGAACACTGAAGCTTTCTTT.

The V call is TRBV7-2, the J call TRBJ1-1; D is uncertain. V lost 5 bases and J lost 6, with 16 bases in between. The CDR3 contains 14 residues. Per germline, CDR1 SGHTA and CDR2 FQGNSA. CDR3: CASSPMIQLPEAFF. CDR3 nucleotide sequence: TGTGCCAGCAGCCCGATGATACAGCTTCCTGAAGCTTTCTTT. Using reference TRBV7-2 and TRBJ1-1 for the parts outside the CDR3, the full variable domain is GAGVSQSPSNKVTEKGKDVELRCDPISGHTALYWYRQSLGQGLEFLIYFQGNSAPDKSGLPSDRFSAERTGGSVSTLTIQRTQQEDSAVYLCASSPMIQLPEAFFGQGTRLTVV.

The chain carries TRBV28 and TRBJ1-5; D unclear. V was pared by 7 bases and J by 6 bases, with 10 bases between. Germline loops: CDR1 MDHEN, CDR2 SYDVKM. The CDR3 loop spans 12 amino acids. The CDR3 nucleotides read TGTGCCAGCACCGTGGCCACTCAGCCCCAGCATTTT. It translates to CASTVATQPQHF.

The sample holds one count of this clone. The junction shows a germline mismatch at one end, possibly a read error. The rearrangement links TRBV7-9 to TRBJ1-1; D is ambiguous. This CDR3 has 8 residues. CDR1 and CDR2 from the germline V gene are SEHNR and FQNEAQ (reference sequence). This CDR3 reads CASSPYSF. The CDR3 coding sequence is TGTGCCAGCAGCCCCTACTCCTTT.

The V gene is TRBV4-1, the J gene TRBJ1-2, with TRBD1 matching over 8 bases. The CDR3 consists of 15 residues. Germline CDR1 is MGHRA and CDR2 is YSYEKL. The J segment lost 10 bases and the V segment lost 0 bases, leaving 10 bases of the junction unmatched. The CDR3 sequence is CASSQDTGQGAYYTF. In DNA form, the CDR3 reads TGCGCCAGCAGCCAAGATACTGGGCAGGGGGCGTACTACACCTTC.

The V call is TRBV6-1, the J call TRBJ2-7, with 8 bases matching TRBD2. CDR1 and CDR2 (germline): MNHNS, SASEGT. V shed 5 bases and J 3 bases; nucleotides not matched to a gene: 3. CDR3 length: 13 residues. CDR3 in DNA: TGTGCCAGCAGTTTAGCGGGGCTCTACGAGCAGTACTTC. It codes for CASSLAGLYEQYF.

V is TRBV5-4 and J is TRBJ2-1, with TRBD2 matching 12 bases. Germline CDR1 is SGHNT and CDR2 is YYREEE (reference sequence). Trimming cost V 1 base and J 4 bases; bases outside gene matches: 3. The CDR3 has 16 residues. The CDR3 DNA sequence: TGTGCCAGCAGCTTGTCCGGGACTAGCGGGTACAATGAGCAGTTCTTC. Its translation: CASSLSGTSGYNEQFF. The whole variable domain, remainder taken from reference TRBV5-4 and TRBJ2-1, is ETGVTQSPTHLIKTRGQQVTLRCSSQSGHNTVSWYQQALGQGPQFIFQYYREEENGRGNFPPRFSGLQFPNYSSELNVNALELDDSALYLCASSLSGTSGYNEQFFGPGTRLTVL.

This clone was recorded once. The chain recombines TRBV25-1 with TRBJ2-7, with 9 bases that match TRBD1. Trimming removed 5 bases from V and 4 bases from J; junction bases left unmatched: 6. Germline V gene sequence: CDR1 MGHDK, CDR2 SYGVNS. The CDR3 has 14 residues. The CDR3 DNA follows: TGTGCCAGCAGTAAACAGGGGGCTTTTTACGAGCAGTACTTC. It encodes CASSKQGAFYEQYF.

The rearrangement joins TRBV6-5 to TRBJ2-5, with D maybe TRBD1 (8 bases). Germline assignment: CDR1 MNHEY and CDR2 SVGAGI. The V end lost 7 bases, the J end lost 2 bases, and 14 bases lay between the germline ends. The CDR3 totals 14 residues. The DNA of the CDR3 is TGTGCCAGCAATAAACAGGGGGGGCAAGAGACCCAGTACTTC. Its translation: CASNKQGGQETQYF.